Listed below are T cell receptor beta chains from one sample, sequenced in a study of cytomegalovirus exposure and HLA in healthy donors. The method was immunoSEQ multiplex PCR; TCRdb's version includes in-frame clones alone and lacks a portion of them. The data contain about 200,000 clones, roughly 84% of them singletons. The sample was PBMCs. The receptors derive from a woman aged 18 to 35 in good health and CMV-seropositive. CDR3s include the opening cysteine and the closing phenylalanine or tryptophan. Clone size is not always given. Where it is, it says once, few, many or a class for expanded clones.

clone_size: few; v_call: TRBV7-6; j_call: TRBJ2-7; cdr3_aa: CASRPGQGPYEQYF
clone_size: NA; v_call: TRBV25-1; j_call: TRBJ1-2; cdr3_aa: CASNSGEVYGYTF
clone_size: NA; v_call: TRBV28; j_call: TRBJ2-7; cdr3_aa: CASRSSYEQYF
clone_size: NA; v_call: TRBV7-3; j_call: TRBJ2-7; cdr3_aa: CASSPGTKDFEQYF
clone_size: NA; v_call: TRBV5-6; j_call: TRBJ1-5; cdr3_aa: CASSLGPIGFYSNQPQHF
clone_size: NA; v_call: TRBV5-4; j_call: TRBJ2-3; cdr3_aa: CASSAGLPSTDTQYF
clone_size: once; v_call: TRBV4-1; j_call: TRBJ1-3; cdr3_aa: CASSQVWGLTGSGNTIYF
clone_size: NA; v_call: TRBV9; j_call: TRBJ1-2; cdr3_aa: CASSVEGQGTGGYTF
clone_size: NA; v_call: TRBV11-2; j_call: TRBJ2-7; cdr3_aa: CASSLGQGVYEQYF
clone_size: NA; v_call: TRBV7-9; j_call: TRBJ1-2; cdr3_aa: CASSLAVQGGGGGYTF
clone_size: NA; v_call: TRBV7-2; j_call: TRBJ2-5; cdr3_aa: CASSPRTSGRDWFLGTQYF
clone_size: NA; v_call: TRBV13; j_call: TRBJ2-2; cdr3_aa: CASSFQRENTGELFF
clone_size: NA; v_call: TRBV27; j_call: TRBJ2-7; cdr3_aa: CASSLQGRGYEQYF
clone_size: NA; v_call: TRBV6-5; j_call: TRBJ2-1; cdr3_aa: CASNYDRVNEQFF
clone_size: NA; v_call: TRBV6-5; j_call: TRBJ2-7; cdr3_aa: CASSSGQATYEQYF
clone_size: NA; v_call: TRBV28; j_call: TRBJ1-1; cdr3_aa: CASSSTAKRAFF